This T cell receptor beta chain was observed in a study of blood T cell repertoires in COVID-19. This CDR3 contains 15 residues. Trimming cost V 3 bases and J 0 bases; bases outside gene matches: 1. The germline gives CDR1 SGHKS, CDR2 YYEKEE (reference sequence). Measured with immunoSEQ multiplex PCR; TCRdb has only the in-frame clones, and not every one. The sample holds about 140,000 clones, over 80% seen once. This chain uses TRBV5-5 with TRBJ1-3, with TRBD1 matching over 9 bases. Sequences were obtained from peripheral blood. The clonotype was recovered from a man aged 60 to 75 with active or convalescent COVID-19. The CDR3 is CASSWGQGSGNTIYF. The CDR3 DNA reads TGTGCCAGCAGCTGGGGACAGGGCTCTGGAAACACCATATATTTT.